One and the same sample provided the 14 T cell receptor beta chains below, sequenced in a study of blood T cell repertoires in COVID-19. Sequencing used immunoSEQ multiplex PCR; TCRdb keeps in-frame clones, though not all of them. In the table there are over 150,000 clones, roughly 88% of which are singletons. Sequencing input: peripheral blood. These receptors were taken from a woman at least 80 years old with active or convalescent COVID-19.

The chain employs TRBV6-4 and TRBJ1-1, with TRBD1 as a possible D gene (6 bases). The CDR3 has 16 residues. CDR1 is MRHNA, CDR2 SNTAGT, per germline. Trimming pared 6 bases from V and 4 bases from J, leaving 21 bases between. The chain's CDR3 is CASRAYSPPRGTEAFF. CDR3 nucleotides: TGTGCCAGCAGGGCCTACAGTCCCCCCAGGGGCACTGAAGCTTTCTTT.

The chain combines TRBV7-3 with TRBJ1-1, with D unclear. CDR1 SGHTA and CDR2 FQGTGA come from the germline V gene. The V and J ends lost 2 bases and 1 base respectively, with 5 bases between them. The CDR3 runs 13 residues. CDR3 nucleotide sequence: TGTGCCAGCAGCTTATCAGAGAACACTGAAGCTTTCTTT. Protein: CASSLSENTEAFF.

The rearrangement joins TRBV4-3 to TRBJ1-1, with D perhaps matching TRBD1 (6 bases). CDR1 is LGHNA, CDR2 YSLEER, per germline. The CDR3 spans 14 residues. Trimming took off 0 bases at V and 1 base at J, with 6 bases between the two ends. In nucleotides, the CDR3 is TGCGCCAGCAGCCAAGAGACAGGGAACACTGAAGCTTTCTTT. This gives the protein CASSQETGNTEAFF.

The rearrangement joins TRBV5-4 to TRBJ2-7, with 8 bases lining up with TRBD1. Germline CDR1 SGHNT, CDR2 YYREEE (reference sequence). The CDR3 spans 13 residues. The ends lost 9 bases at V and 3 bases at J; junction bases unmatched: 8. The CDR3 loop is CAITRDRSYEQYF. The CDR3 DNA sequence: TGTGCCATTACCCGGGACAGGAGCTACGAGCAGTACTTC. Based on the CDR3 plus reference TRBV5-4 and TRBJ2-7, the full variable domain is ETGVTQSPTHLIKTRGQQVTLRCSSQSGHNTVSWYQQALGQGPQFIFQYYREEENGRGNFPPRFSGLQFPNYSSELNVNALELDDSALYLCAITRDRSYEQYFGPGTRLTVT.

This chain connects TRBV27 to TRBJ1-5; the match to TRBD1 covers 7 bases. Trimming at V came to 5 bases and at J to 2 bases, leaving 6 bases not matched to a gene. This CDR3 region has 15 residues. Germline values: CDR1 MNHEY, CDR2 SMNVEV (reference sequence). DNA of the CDR3: TGTGCCAGCAGTAAAAACAGGGGTGGCAATCAGCCCCAGCATTTT. Protein sequence: CASSKNRGGNQPQHF.

V usage is TRBV7-8 and J usage is TRBJ1-4, with D unclear. There are 15 residues in the CDR3. The germline V gene encodes CDR1 SGHVS and CDR2 FQNEAQ. V lost 1 base to trimming and J lost 7 bases, with 13 bases between them. The CDR3 DNA reads as TGTGCCAGCAGCTTAGGAGGCTACTACCTTGAAAAACTGTTTTTT. Translating gives CASSLGGYYLEKLFF. Looking up the rest from reference TRBV7-8 and TRBJ1-4 gives the full variable domain: GAGVSQSPRYKVAKRGQDVALRCDPISGHVSLFWYQQALGQGPEFLTYFQNEAQLDKSGLPSDRFFAERPEGSVSTLKIQRTQQEDSAVYLCASSLGGYYLEKLFFGSGTQLSVL.

The chain carries TRBV19 and TRBJ1-2; possibly TRBD1 for D (6 bases). The germline V and J ends were trimmed by 0 bases and 2 bases, with 34 bases remaining between them. This CDR3 region has 23 residues. Germline loops: CDR1 LNHDA, CDR2 SQIVND (reference sequence). The CDR3 here is CASSIEWGVGGGRQARTNYGYTF. The CDR3 DNA follows: TGTGCCAGTAGTATAGAGTGGGGAGTTGGGGGTGGTAGACAGGCCCGGACAAACTATGGCTACACCTTC.

V gene TRBV24-1 combines with J gene TRBJ2-1, with 8 bases identical to TRBD1. Germline lookup yields CDR1 KGHDR and CDR2 SFDVKD. With 3 bases clipped from V and 3 bases from J, the junction kept 9 bases outside the gene matches. This CDR3 comprises 17 residues. The CDR3 DNA is TGTGCCACCAGTGATCACGGCGGACAGGGCAGCTACAATGAGCAGTTCTTC. Amino acid sequence: CATSDHGGQGSYNEQFF.

The chain recombines TRBV6-2 or TRBV6-3 with TRBJ2-7; perhaps TRBD1 as D (5 bases). V lost 6 bases and J 4 bases, leaving 10 bases between the germline ends. Germline V gives CDR1 MNHEY, CDR2 SVGEGT. The CDR3 has 12 amino acids. The CDR3 is CASSLTAYEQYF. The CDR3 nucleotides read TGTGCCAGCAGCTTGACAGCATACGAGCAGTACTTC.

This clone was found once. V is TRBV3-1 (or the pseudogene TRBV3-2) and J is TRBJ2-7; D might be TRBD2 (5 bases). Germline V gives CDR1 LGHDT, CDR2 YNNKEL (reference sequence). The CDR3 length is 15 residues. The V and J ends lost 4 bases and 0 bases respectively, with 13 bases between them. Written as DNA, the CDR3 is TGTGCCAGCAGCCCCCAGCGGTTGCCCTCCTACGAGCAGTACTTC. Amino acids: CASSPQRLPSYEQYF.

The genes are TRBV12-3 or TRBV12-4 and TRBJ2-1, with 10 bases that match TRBD2. The V gene end was trimmed by 4 bases and the J gene end by 13 bases; junction bases not matched to a gene: 7. The CDR3 contains 13 residues. CDR3 nucleotides: TGTGCCAGCAGTTACCGAGTAGCGGGGGGCCAGTTCTTC. Translated, it gives CASSYRVAGGQFF.

This chain links TRBV4-3 with TRBJ1-5; D is ambiguous. CDR1 and CDR2 from the germline V gene are LGHNA and YSLEER. Deletions cut 0 bases from V and 2 bases from J, with 8 bases between. The CDR3 loop spans 15 amino acids. The CDR3 DNA reads TGCGCCAGCAGCCAAGAGTCCACGGGCAATCAGCCCCAGCATTTT. Translated: CASSQESTGNQPQHF.

The V gene is TRBV24-1, the J gene TRBJ2-3, with D unclear. The CDR3 extends over 12 amino acids. Trimming shortened V by 6 bases and J by 2 bases, and 5 bases separated the two germline ends. Germline lookup yields CDR1 KGHDR and CDR2 SFDVKD. CDR3 loop: CATSTTTDTQYF. CDR3 nucleotide sequence: TGTGCCACCAGTACTACCACAGATACGCAGTATTTT.

This chain uses TRBV4-3 with TRBJ1-5; D unclear. There are 13 residues in the CDR3. V lost 0 bases to trimming and J lost 6 bases, with 6 bases between them. Germline CDR1 reads LGHNA; CDR2 reads YSLEER. The CDR3 is CASSQDHGQPQHF. CDR3 nucleotide sequence: TGCGCCAGCAGCCAAGATCACGGTCAGCCCCAGCATTTT.